This entry describes one T cell receptor (beta chain). No antigen is known for it. These data are taken from a study of T cells in Graves' hyperthyroidism and ophthalmopathy. For Graves' hyperthyroidism to be stable, ophthalmopathy could not progress within 18 months. Patients aged 18 to 65 had newly diagnosed hyperthyroidism that had lasted under 2 months. Overall study results and limits: Stable hyperthyroidism was told apart from ophthalmopathy by a model built on 13 V-J features. Also found in blood were most expanded thyroid clonotypes above 0.001.

RNA transcripts gave rise to amplified TCR beta CDR3 regions. An initial round of RT-PCR targeting the TCR CDR3 relied on the HTBI primer set. TCRdb independently ran MiXCR on the multiplex PCR reads; one entry per CDR3 protein. The table has 600,000 to 650,000 distinct CDR3 sequences, about 17% seen once. The material sequenced was blood. The TCR comes from a woman in her 30s with Graves' hyperthyroidism.

The CDR3 nucleotides read TGTGCCAGCAGTTTGACAGGGTCCCACGGGGAGCTGTTTTTT. Protein: CASSLTGSHGELFF. The chain is built from TRBV12-3 or TRBV12-4 and TRBJ2-2, with TRBD1 matching over 7 bases. This CDR3 region has 14 residues. Losses at the gene ends were 3 bases for V and 7 bases for J; bases not matched to a gene: 5.